This T cell receptor beta chain appears in the sequencing data of a study of CD8 T cells in ankylosing spondylitis. The V gene end was trimmed by 3 bases and the J gene end by 2 bases; junction bases not matched to a gene: 2. From germline, CDR1 is MNHEY and CDR2 SVGAGI. The CDR3 loop spans 14 amino acids. This clonotype was observed many times. The target antigen is unknown. Using quantitative 5'-RACE with molecular barcodes, the authors made TCR beta libraries. TCRdb re-derived calls from the 5' RACE reads in MiXCR, one entry per CDR3 protein. This sample has 300,000 to 400,000 distinct CDR3 sequences, with around 20% found just once. Study-level findings and limits: Characteristic, it appeared, of ankylosing spondylitis blood was a TCR beta motif of eight highly homologous variants.

The TCR sequence derives from a male donor with ankylosing spondylitis. The V and J genes are TRBV6-5 and TRBJ2-5; the match to TRBD1 covers 8 bases. The source material was blood, either unsorted or a sorted T cell fraction (not recorded which). The CDR3, as DNA: TGTGCCAGCAGTTATGGGACAGGACAAGAGACCCAGTACTTC. Its protein is CASSYGTGQETQYF.